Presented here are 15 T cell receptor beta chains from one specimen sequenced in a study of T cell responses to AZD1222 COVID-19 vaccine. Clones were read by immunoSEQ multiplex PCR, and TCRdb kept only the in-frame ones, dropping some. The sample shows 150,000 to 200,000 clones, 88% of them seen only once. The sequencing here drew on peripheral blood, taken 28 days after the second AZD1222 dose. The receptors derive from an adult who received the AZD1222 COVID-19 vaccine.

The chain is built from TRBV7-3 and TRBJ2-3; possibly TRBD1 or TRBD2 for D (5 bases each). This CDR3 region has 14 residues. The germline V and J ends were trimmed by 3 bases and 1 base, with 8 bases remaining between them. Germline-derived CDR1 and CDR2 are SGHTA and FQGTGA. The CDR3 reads CASSLGPGTDTQYF. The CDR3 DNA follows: TGTGCCAGCAGCTTGGGACCTGGCACAGATACGCAGTATTTT.

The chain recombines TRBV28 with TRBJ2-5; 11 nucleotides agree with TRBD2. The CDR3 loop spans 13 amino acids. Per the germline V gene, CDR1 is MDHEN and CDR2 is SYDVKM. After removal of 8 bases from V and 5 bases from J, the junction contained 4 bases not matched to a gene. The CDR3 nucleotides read TGTGCCAGCTTAGCGGGGGGGCTGGAGACCCAGTACTTC. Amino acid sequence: CASLAGGLETQYF. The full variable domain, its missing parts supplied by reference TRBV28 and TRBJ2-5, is DVKVTQSSRYLVKRTGEKVFLECVQDMDHENMFWYRQDPGLGLRLIYFSYDVKMKEKGDIPEGYSVSREKKERFSLILESASTNQTSMYLCASLAGGLETQYFGPGTRLLVL.

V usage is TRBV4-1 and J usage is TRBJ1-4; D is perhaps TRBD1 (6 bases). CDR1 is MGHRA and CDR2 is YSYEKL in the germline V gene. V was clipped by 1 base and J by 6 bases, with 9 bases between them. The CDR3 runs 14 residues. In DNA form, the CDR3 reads TGCGCCAGCAGCCAAGGAAGGGGGTATGAAAAACTGTTTTTT. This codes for CASSQGRGYEKLFF.

Here the CDR3 DNA reads TGTGCCAGCAGCTTGATTGGACAGGGTGCCTACGAGCAGTACTTC. Translating it yields CASSLIGQGAYEQYF. The V gene is TRBV7-9, the J gene TRBJ2-7, with 8 positions matching TRBD1. V lost 3 bases and J lost 2; bases outside the gene matches: 6. The CDR3 consists of 15 residues. Germline loops: CDR1 SEHNR, CDR2 FQNEAQ (reference sequence). Using reference TRBV7-9 and TRBJ2-7 for the parts outside the CDR3, the full variable domain is DTGVSQNPRHKITKRGQNVTFRCDPISEHNRLYWYRQTLGQGPEFLTYFQNEAQLEKSRLLSDRFSAERPKGSFSTLEIQRTEQGDSAMYLCASSLIGQGAYEQYFGPGTRLTVT.

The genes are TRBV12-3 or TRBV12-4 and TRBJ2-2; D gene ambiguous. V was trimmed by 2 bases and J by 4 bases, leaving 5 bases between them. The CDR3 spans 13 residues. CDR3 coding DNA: TGTGCCAGCAGTTTAAGGTTCACCGGGGAGCTGTTTTTT. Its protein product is CASSLRFTGELFF.

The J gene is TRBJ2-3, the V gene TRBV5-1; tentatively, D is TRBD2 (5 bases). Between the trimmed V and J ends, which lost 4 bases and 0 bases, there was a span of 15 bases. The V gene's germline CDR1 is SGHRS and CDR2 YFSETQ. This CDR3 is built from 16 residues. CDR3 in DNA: TGCGCCAGCAGCCCGCCGGGAACGGGTAGCACAGATACGCAGTATTTT. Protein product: CASSPPGTGSTDTQYF. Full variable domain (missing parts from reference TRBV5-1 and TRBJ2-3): KAGVTQTPRYLIKTRGQQVTLSCSPISGHRSVSWYQQTPGQGLQFLFEYFSETQRNKGNFPGRFSGRQFSNSRSEMNVSTLELGDSALYLCASSPPGTGSTDTQYFGPGTRLTVL.

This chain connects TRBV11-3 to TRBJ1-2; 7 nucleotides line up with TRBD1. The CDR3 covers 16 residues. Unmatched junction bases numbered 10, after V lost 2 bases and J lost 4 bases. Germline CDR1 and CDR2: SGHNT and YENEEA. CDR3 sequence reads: CASSLRGPRGSYGYTF. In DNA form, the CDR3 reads TGTGCCAGCAGCTTAAGGGGGCCACGGGGATCCTATGGCTACACCTTC.

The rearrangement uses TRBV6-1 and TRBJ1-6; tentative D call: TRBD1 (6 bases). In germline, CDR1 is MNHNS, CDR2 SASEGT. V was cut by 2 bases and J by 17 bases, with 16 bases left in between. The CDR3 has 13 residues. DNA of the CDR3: TGTGCCAGCAGTGAAATACAGGGCCTTCGAGTCCACTTT. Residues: CASSEIQGLRVHF.

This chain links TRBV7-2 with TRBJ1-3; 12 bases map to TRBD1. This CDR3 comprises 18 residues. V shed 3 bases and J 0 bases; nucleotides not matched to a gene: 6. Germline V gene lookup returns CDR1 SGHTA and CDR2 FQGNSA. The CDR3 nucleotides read TGTGCCAGCAGCTTCCGGGACAGGGGGCCTCCCTCTGGAAACACCATATATTTT. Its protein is CASSFRDRGPPSGNTIYF.

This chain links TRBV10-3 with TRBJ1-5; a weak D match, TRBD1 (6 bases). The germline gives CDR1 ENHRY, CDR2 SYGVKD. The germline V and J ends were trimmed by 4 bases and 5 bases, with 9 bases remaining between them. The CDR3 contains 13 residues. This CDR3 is CAISAGGDQPQHF. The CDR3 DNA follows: TGTGCCATCAGTGCGGGGGGCGATCAGCCCCAGCATTTT.

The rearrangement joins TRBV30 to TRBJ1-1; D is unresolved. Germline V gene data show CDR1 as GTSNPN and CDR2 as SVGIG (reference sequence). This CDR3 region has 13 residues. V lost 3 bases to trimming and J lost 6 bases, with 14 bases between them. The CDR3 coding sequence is TGTGCCTGGAGCGGAGCGGGAAACCCTGAAGCTTTCTTT. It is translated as CAWSGAGNPEAFF.

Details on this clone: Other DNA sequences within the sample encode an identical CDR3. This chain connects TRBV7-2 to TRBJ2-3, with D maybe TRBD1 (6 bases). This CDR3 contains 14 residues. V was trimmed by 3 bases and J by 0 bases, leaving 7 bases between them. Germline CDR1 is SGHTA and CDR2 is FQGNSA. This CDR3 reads CASSLDRSTDTQYF. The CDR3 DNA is TGTGCCAGCAGCTTGGACAGAAGCACAGATACGCAGTATTTT.

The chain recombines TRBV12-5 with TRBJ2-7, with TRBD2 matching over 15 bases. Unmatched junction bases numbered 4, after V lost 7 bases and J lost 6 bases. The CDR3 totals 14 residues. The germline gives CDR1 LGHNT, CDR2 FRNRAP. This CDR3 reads CASAPGLAGGEQYF. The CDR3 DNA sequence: TGTGCTAGTGCGCCGGGACTAGCGGGAGGCGAGCAGTACTTC.

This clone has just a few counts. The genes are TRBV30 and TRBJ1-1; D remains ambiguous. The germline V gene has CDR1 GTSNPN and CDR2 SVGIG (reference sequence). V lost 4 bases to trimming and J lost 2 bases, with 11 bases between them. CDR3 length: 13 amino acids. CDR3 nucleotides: TGTGCCTGGACCCGGACGGTAAACACTGAAGCTTTCTTT. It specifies CAWTRTVNTEAFF.

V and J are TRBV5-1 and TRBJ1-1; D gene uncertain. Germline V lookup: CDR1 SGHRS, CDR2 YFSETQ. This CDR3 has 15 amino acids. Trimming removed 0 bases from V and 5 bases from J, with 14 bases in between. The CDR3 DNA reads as TGCGCCAGCAGCTTGGTCGGCACGGGGTGGACTGAAGCTTTCTTT. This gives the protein CASSLVGTGWTEAFF.